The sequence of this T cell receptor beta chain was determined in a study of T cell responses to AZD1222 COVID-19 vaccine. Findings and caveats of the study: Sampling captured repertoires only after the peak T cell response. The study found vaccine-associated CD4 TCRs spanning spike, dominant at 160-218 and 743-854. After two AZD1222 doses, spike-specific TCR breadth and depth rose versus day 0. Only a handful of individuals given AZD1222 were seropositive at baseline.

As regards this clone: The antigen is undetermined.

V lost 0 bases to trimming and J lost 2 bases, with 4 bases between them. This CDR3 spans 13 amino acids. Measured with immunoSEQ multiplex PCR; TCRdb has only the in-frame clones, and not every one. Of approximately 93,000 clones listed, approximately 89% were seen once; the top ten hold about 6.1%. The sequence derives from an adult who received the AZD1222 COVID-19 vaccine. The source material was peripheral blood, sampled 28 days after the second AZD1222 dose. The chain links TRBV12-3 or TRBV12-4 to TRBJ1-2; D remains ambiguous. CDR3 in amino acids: CASSLAPNYGYTF. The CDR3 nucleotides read TGTGCCAGCAGTTTAGCCCCCAACTATGGCTACACCTTC.